A single sample is the source of the 13 T cell receptor beta chains below, sequenced in a study of cytomegalovirus exposure and HLA in healthy donors. Assay used: immunoSEQ multiplex PCR; TCRdb lists only in-frame clones, some missing. Altogether roughly 100,000 clones are present, 88% being singletons, with the ten largest covering less than 2%. Material for sequencing was PBMCs. The receptors derive from a woman between 18 and 29 years old in good health and CMV-seropositive.

CDR3 residues: CASSTDRRGYTF. CDR3 DNA: TGTGCCAGCAGTACGGACAGGAGGGGCTACACCTTC. The chain links TRBV27 to TRBJ1-2; TRBD1 agrees at 7 bases. CDR3 size: 12 residues. Germline CDR1 MNHEY, CDR2 SMNVEV (reference sequence). The J segment lost 8 bases and the V segment lost 5 bases, leaving 5 bases of the junction unmatched.

V gene TRBV11-2 combines with J gene TRBJ1-6, with 8 bases matching TRBD1. This CDR3 spans 15 amino acids. V was pared by 5 bases and J by 6 bases, with 6 bases of the junction left unmatched. Germline V gene lookup returns CDR1 SGHAT and CDR2 FQNNGV. CDR3 protein: CASSLRGLINSPLHF. Written as DNA, the CDR3 is TGTGCCAGCAGCCTCAGGGGGCTGATTAATTCACCCCTCCACTTT.

This sequence joins TRBV27 and TRBJ2-2, with TRBD2 as a possible D gene (5 bases). The CDR3 length is 17 residues. V lost 2 bases to trimming and J lost 4 bases, with 17 bases between them. From germline, CDR1 is MNHEY and CDR2 SMNVEV (reference sequence). Here the CDR3 reads CASSLRTGYITTGELFF. In nucleotides, the CDR3 is TGTGCCAGCAGTTTACGAACGGGATATATAACCACCGGGGAGCTGTTTTTT.

The rearrangement links TRBV27 to TRBJ2-7; the D is unclear. There are 12 residues in the CDR3. Germline CDR1 is MNHEY and CDR2 is SMNVEV (reference sequence). V was trimmed by 5 bases and J by 4 bases, leaving 9 bases between them. This chain's CDR3 is CASSADGYEQYF. As DNA, the CDR3 is TGTGCCAGCAGTGCTGACGGGTACGAGCAGTACTTC.

This rearrangement joins TRBV7-2 to TRBJ2-3; 13 bases fit TRBD2. This CDR3 is 15 amino acids long. J was trimmed by 5 bases and V by 5 bases; bases with no gene match: 4. Germline V CDR1 and CDR2: SGHTA, FQGNSA. The CDR3: CASSTGLAGEDTQYF. CDR3 coding DNA: TGTGCCAGCAGCACTGGACTAGCGGGGGAAGATACGCAGTATTTT.

This clone showed up many times. CDR3 in amino acids: CASSVTSGSTDTQYF. The CDR3, as DNA: TGTGCCAGTAGTGTGACTAGCGGGAGCACAGATACGCAGTATTTT. The gene calls are TRBV19 and TRBJ2-3, with 10 nucleotides matching TRBD2. This CDR3 contains 15 residues. The germline V gene has CDR1 LNHDA and CDR2 SQIVND (reference sequence). J lost 0 bases, V lost 5 bases, and 2 bases had no gene match.

The V and J genes are TRBV2 and TRBJ2-7, with D possibly TRBD2 on 5 matching bases. Germline assignment: CDR1 SNHLY and CDR2 FYNNEI. V was shortened by 4 bases and J by 3 bases, with 13 bases between the two germline ends. The CDR3 runs 14 residues. CDR3 in DNA: TGTGCCAGCAGTGTTAGGCAGAGCGGCTACGAGCAGTACTTC. It encodes CASSVRQSGYEQYF.

The rearrangement uses TRBV6-5 and TRBJ2-2; 8 positions match TRBD1. Germline V CDR1 and CDR2: MNHEY, SVGAGI. There are 15 residues in the CDR3. J lost 6 bases, V lost 4 bases, and 7 bases had no gene match. CDR3 DNA: TGTGCCAGCAGTTCCTCGACAGGGGAACCCGGGGAGCTGTTTTTT. As protein: CASSSSTGEPGELFF.

The J gene is TRBJ1-2, the V gene TRBV18; D uncertain. Germline V gene sequence: CDR1 KGHSH, CDR2 LQKENI. Trimming removed 3 bases from V and 2 bases from J, with 10 bases in between. The length of the CDR3 is 14 residues. The CDR3: CASSPSTENYGYTF. CDR3 DNA sequence: TGTGCCAGCTCACCTTCGACGGAGAACTATGGCTACACCTTC.

The chain has TRBV2 and TRBJ1-1, with 11 bases that match TRBD1. The CDR3 has 13 residues. J was trimmed by 5 bases and V by 6 bases; bases with no gene match: 2. CDR1 is SNHLY and CDR2 is FYNNEI in the germline V gene. The CDR3 reads CASRGQGVTEAFF. For the CDR3, the DNA is TGTGCCAGCAGGGGACAGGGGGTAACTGAAGCTTTCTTT.

This sequence joins TRBV18 and TRBJ1-2, with 9 bases matching TRBD1. This CDR3 comprises 12 residues. The J segment lost 8 bases and the V segment lost 6 bases, leaving 4 bases of the junction unmatched. Germline V gene data show CDR1 as KGHSH and CDR2 as LQKENI. The CDR3 bases are TGTGCCAGCTCCCTCGACAGGGGGGGCTACACCTTC. Amino acid sequence: CASSLDRGGYTF.

The chain has TRBV10-2 and TRBJ2-7; TRBD2 agrees at 8 bases. Per germline, CDR1 WSHSY and CDR2 SAAADI. V gave up 2 bases and J gave up 1 base; unmatched junction bases: 10. The CDR3 totals 17 residues. CDR3 DNA sequence: TGCGCCAGCAGTGAGACCCCGGGGGGGGCAGATTCCTACGAGCAGTACTTC. Translated, it gives CASSETPGGADSYEQYF.

J is TRBJ1-1 and V is TRBV27; D may be TRBD1 (6 bases). Germline V gives CDR1 MNHEY, CDR2 SMNVEV (reference sequence). The CDR3 has 13 residues. Trimming removed 8 bases at V and 4 bases at J, with 14 bases between. The CDR3 DNA sequence: TGTGCCAGCGGTTACAGGGTAAGCACTGAAGCTTTCTTT. It codes for CASGYRVSTEAFF.